These 32 T cell receptor beta chains came from one sample sequenced in a study of molecular identifiers for immune sequencing clone quantification. Each CDR3 protein gets one entry after TCRdb re-called the PCR reads with MiXCR. The sample records about 40,000 distinct CDR3 sequences, less than 20% being singletons. Material for sequencing was naive CD8+ T cells from blood, with Jurkat cell RNA spiked in. Noted subset: FACS-sorted CD8+CD4-CCR7+CD45RA+ naive T cells. The receptors were sampled from a human donor in good health. Some libraries in this study had Jurkat cell RNA spiked in.

Regarding this clonotype: Just one base apart from a much larger clone, this may be a read error. V is TRBV28 and J is TRBJ2-7; the match to TRBD1 covers 9 bases. V trimming: 4 bases; J trimming: 6 bases; junction bases outside the gene matches: 10. Germline CDR1 reads MDHEN; CDR2 reads SYDVKM. CDR3 length: 15 amino acids. The CDR3 loop is CASSSRTGDLGEQYF. For the CDR3, the DNA is TGTGCCAGCAGTTCCCGGACAGGGGACCTGGGCGAGCAGTACTTC.

As regards this clonotype: A much more abundant neighbour one base away suggests this may be a read error. The rearrangement uses TRBV28 and TRBJ2-2; 7 bases align to TRBD1. Germline V gene lookup returns CDR1 MDHEN and CDR2 SYDVKM. This CDR3 comprises 18 residues. The V segment lost 10 bases and the J segment 2 bases; nucleotides outside the gene matches: 19. The DNA of the CDR3 is TGTGCCATCAGACCTCCCCCGAACAGGGGCAGAAACACCGGGGAGCTGTTTTTT. It is translated as CAIRPPPNRGRNTGELFF.

The V and J genes are TRBV28 and TRBJ2-1; possibly TRBD1 for D (5 bases). V was pared by 3 bases and J by 4 bases, with 13 bases between. The germline V gene encodes CDR1 MDHEN and CDR2 SYDVKM. This CDR3 is built from 15 residues. The CDR3 coding sequence is TGTGCCAGCAGTTTGGGAAGGGGCGATTACAATGAGCAGTTCTTC. Protein sequence: CASSLGRGDYNEQFF. Based on the CDR3 plus reference TRBV28 and TRBJ2-1, the full variable domain is DVKVTQSSRYLVKRTGEKVFLECVQDMDHENMFWYRQDPGLGLRLIYFSYDVKMKEKGDIPEGYSVSREKKERFSLILESASTNQTSMYLCASSLGRGDYNEQFFGPGTRLTVL.

This clonotype was picked up many times. The chain combines TRBV4-2 with TRBJ2-3; 10 nucleotides align to TRBD2. The CDR3 extends over 16 amino acids. The trim removed 4 bases at V and 2 bases at J, leaving 6 bases unmatched. Germline V gene sequence: CDR1 LGHNA, CDR2 YNFKEQ. The DNA for the CDR3 is TGTGCCAGCAGCCTGAGACTAGCGGGCTACACAGATACGCAGTATTTT. Its protein product is CASSLRLAGYTDTQYF.

This clonotype was seen ten or more times. The chain uses TRBV20-1 and TRBJ2-6; D might be TRBD1 (5 bases). Trimming removed 5 bases at V and 1 base at J, with 12 bases between. This CDR3 is 15 amino acids long. Per the germline V gene, CDR1 is DFQATT and CDR2 is SNEGSKA (reference sequence). The CDR3 DNA reads as TGCAGTGCTTACAATGGACATTCTGGGGCCAACGTCCTGACTTTC. It specifies CSAYNGHSGANVLTF.

As for this clonotype: Since a much larger clone is just one base distant, this may be a read error. This chain connects TRBV13 to TRBJ2-3; no reliable D call. The CDR3 extends over 15 amino acids. V was trimmed by 5 bases and J by 4 bases, leaving 16 bases between them. Germline V gene sequence: CDR1 PRHDT, CDR2 FYEKMQ (reference sequence). The CDR3 sequence is CASSLGSPSADTQYF. CDR3 DNA sequence: TGTGCCAGCAGCCTCGGGTCGCCCAGCGCAGATACGCAGTATTTT.

The V and J genes are TRBV2 and TRBJ2-2; D is undetermined. V was trimmed by 9 bases and J by 6 bases, leaving 14 bases between them. Germline V gives CDR1 SNHLY, CDR2 FYNNEI. The CDR3 extends over 13 amino acids. The CDR3 is CASLGPPAGELFF. The CDR3, as DNA: TGTGCCAGTCTAGGCCCCCCGGCCGGGGAGCTGTTTTTT. Full variable domain (remainder filled in from reference TRBV2 and TRBJ2-2): EPEVTQTPSHQVTQMGQEVILRCVPISNHLYFYWYRQILGQKVEFLVSFYNNEISEKSEIFDDQFSVERPDGSNFTLKIRSTKLEDSAMYFCASLGPPAGELFFGEGSRLTVL.

This clonotype was picked up many times. The chain carries TRBV4-3 and TRBJ2-7, with TRBD1 matching 9 bases. Germline V gives CDR1 LGHNA, CDR2 YSLEER. This CDR3 has 15 residues. The J segment lost 1 base and the V segment lost 4 bases, leaving 5 bases of the junction unmatched. CDR3 loop: CASSPGQGLSYEQYF. CDR3 DNA: TGCGCCAGCAGCCCGGGACAGGGATTATCCTACGAGCAGTACTTC.

This clonotype was detected only a few times. The rearrangement uses TRBV24-1 and TRBJ2-1, with 8 positions matching TRBD2. From germline, CDR1 is KGHDR and CDR2 SFDVKD. V was clipped by 2 bases and J by 2 bases; unmatched bases: 4. The CDR3 covers 16 residues. The CDR3: CATSDSPGGPYNEQFF. In DNA form, the CDR3 reads TGTGCCACCAGTGATTCCCCGGGGGGGCCCTACAATGAGCAGTTCTTC.

This chain connects TRBV4-1 to TRBJ2-3; 8 positions agree with TRBD1. The CDR3 loop spans 15 amino acids. The V segment lost 1 base and the J segment 3 bases; nucleotides outside the gene matches: 3. CDR1 MGHRA and CDR2 YSYEKL come from the germline V gene. The CDR3 DNA sequence: TGCGCCAGCAGCCAAGTACAGGGGGAAACAGATACGCAGTATTTT. Translated: CASSQVQGETDTQYF.

The gene calls are TRBV27 and TRBJ2-7; TRBD2 matches at 8 bases. The J segment lost 4 bases and the V segment lost 10 bases, leaving 18 bases of the junction unmatched. The CDR3 is made up of 16 amino acids. Germline V gene lookup returns CDR1 MNHEY and CDR2 SMNVEV (reference sequence). This chain's CDR3 is CATSRGSGSTVYEQYF. The CDR3 nucleotides are TGTGCCACAAGTCGGGGGAGCGGGAGCACCGTATACGAGCAGTACTTC.

The chain links TRBV7-9 to TRBJ2-1, with 7 bases matching TRBD1. The V gene's germline CDR1 is SEHNR and CDR2 FQNEAQ (reference sequence). The CDR3 totals 15 residues. The trim removed 4 bases at V and 3 bases at J, leaving 6 bases unmatched. CDR3 DNA: TGTGCCAGCAGCTCCGGGACAGATTACTACAATGAGCAGTTCTTC. Protein: CASSSGTDYYNEQFF.

This clonotype showed up many times. This chain joins TRBV7-2 and TRBJ2-7; 13 nucleotides agree with TRBD2. CDR1 SGHTA and CDR2 FQGNSA come from the germline V gene. With 4 bases clipped from V and 5 bases from J, the junction kept 11 bases outside the gene matches. The CDR3 has 17 amino acids. CDR3: CASSSTWTSGRTDEQYF. CDR3 sequence (DNA): TGTGCCAGCAGCTCAACCTGGACTAGCGGGAGAACCGACGAGCAGTACTTC.

This chain connects TRBV20-1 to TRBJ2-7, with 8 bases fitting TRBD2. Germline loops: CDR1 DFQATT, CDR2 SNEGSKA (reference sequence). The CDR3 is made up of 18 amino acids. J was trimmed by 1 base and V by 5 bases; bases with no gene match: 19. In nucleotides, the CDR3 is TGCAGTGCTGAGGCGGAGGGGACTAGGCGCCCGGGGTCCTACGAGCAGTACTTC. This translates into CSAEAEGTRRPGSYEQYF.

A note on this clonotype: Mismatch with germline at one junction end may stem from a read error. This chain connects TRBV25-1 to TRBJ2-2; D possibly corresponds to TRBD2 (5 bases). Germline V lookup: CDR1 MGHDK, CDR2 SYGVNS. The CDR3 has 15 amino acids. CDR3 coding DNA: TGTGCCAGCAGTGACGGCTGGGTGAACACCGGGGAGCTGGGGTTT. Its translation is CASSDGWVNTGELGF.

V and J are TRBV10-2 and TRBJ2-5, with a weak D call TRBD1 (6 bases). Trimming took 0 bases from V and 5 from J, leaving 13 bases between them. Germline V CDR1 and CDR2: WSHSY, SAAADI. The CDR3 covers 15 residues. In nucleotides, the CDR3 is TGCGCCAGCAGTGAGTCCGCAGGGGCTGGGGAGACCCAGTACTTC. Protein sequence: CASSESAGAGETQYF.

The table lists this clonotype with many counts. The chain employs TRBV4-1 and TRBJ2-5; 9 bases map to TRBD2. Germline CDR1 MGHRA, CDR2 YSYEKL. The CDR3 is made up of 15 amino acids. The V gene end was trimmed by 0 bases and the J gene end by 7 bases; junction bases not matched to a gene: 6. In DNA, the CDR3 is TGCGCCAGCAGCCAAGAAGGGATGCGGGGGGGGACCCAGTACTTC. Amino acid sequence: CASSQEGMRGGTQYF.

This clonotype came up many times. The rearrangement links TRBV4-1 to TRBJ2-7; either TRBD1 or TRBD2 may supply D (5 bases each). With 1 base removed from V and 9 bases from J, the gap between germline ends came to 19 bases. In germline, CDR1 is MGHRA, CDR2 YSYEKL. There are 15 residues in the CDR3. CDR3 loop: CASSQAGTTVRGQYF. DNA of the CDR3: TGCGCCAGCAGCCAAGCCGGGACCACAGTACGAGGGCAGTACTTC.

This clonotype has a handful of counts. The CDR3 DNA sequence: TGTGCCAGCAGCGCCTCCAGGTTCCACGATGAGCAGTTCTTC. Amino acid sequence: CASSASRFHDEQFF. This sequence joins TRBV9 and TRBJ2-1; no definite D call. The V and J ends lost 3 bases and 8 bases respectively, with 15 bases between them. The CDR3 sequence is 14 residues long. Looked up from germline, CDR1 is SGDLS and CDR2 is YYNGEE.

This clonotype was detected many times. The chain is built from TRBV7-9 and TRBJ2-1; 11 bases are shared with TRBD1. The V gene end was trimmed by 5 bases and the J gene end by 7 bases; junction bases not matched to a gene: 10. The CDR3 sequence is 16 residues long. Germline loops: CDR1 SEHNR, CDR2 FQNEAQ (reference sequence). CDR3 DNA: TGTGCCAGCAGCATGATGGGACAGGGGGTTGCGAATGAGCAGTTCTTC. It codes for CASSMMGQGVANEQFF.

This clonotype was counted many times. V is TRBV11-2 and J is TRBJ2-2, with 8 bases that match TRBD2. Germline assignment: CDR1 SGHAT and CDR2 FQNNGV. V shed 7 bases and J 1 base; nucleotides not matched to a gene: 2. This CDR3 is 14 amino acids long. CDR3 nucleotide sequence: TGTGCCAGCATCCTAGCGGGGAACACCGGGGAGCTGTTTTTT. It codes for CASILAGNTGELFF.

This clonotype came up a few times. Given a much more abundant clone one base away, this may be a read error. The rearrangement joins TRBV14 to TRBJ2-2, with 7 bases fitting TRBD2. The germline gives CDR1 SGHDN, CDR2 FVKESK. CDR3 size: 16 residues. DNA for the CDR3: TGTGCCAGCAGCCAGGTAGCGGGTCTCAACACCGGGGGGCTGTTTTTT. Its protein product is CASSQVAGLNTGGLFF.

This clonotype was picked up a small number of times. The chain carries TRBV9 and TRBJ2-2, with 8 bases aligning to TRBD2. CDR3 length: 15 amino acids. After removal of 5 bases from V and 6 bases from J, the junction contained 9 bases not matched to a gene. CDR1 and CDR2 from the germline V gene are SGDLS and YYNGEE. DNA of the CDR3: TGTGCCAGCAGTACAAGCGGGAGCTCGGCCGGGGAGCTGTTTTTT. Translating it yields CASSTSGSSAGELFF.

In its sample, this clonotype was seen many times. The gene calls are TRBV6-6 and TRBJ2-7, with D maybe TRBD1 (6 bases). Germline-derived CDR1 and CDR2 are MNHNY and SVGAGI (reference sequence). Deletions cut 2 bases from V and 5 bases from J, with 13 bases between. The CDR3 runs to 14 residues. The CDR3 protein is CASSYAGVIDEQYF. The CDR3 nucleotides are TGTGCCAGCAGTTACGCAGGGGTAATCGACGAGCAGTACTTC.

This clonotype was observed a few times. This sequence joins TRBV4-2 and TRBJ2-2; D not certain. Trimming removed 0 bases from V and 0 bases from J, with 8 bases in between. CDR3 length equals 16 residues. The germline V gene encodes CDR1 LGHNA and CDR2 YNFKEQ. CDR3 protein: CASSQDAATNTGELFF. The CDR3 DNA sequence: TGTGCCAGCAGCCAAGATGCCGCTACGAACACCGGGGAGCTGTTTTTT.

This clonotype has at least ten counts. This chain connects TRBV2 to TRBJ2-7, with 9 bases aligning to TRBD2. The CDR3 is made up of 17 amino acids. Per germline, CDR1 SNHLY and CDR2 FYNNEI. Trimming took 6 bases from V and 4 from J; bases not matched to a gene: 16. CDR3 residues: CASSPPRGGGRAYEQYF. The CDR3 region has the DNA TGTGCCAGCAGCCCGCCGCGTGGGGGCGGGAGGGCATACGAGCAGTACTTC.

This clonotype was seen at least ten times. V and J are TRBV19 and TRBJ2-7, with D perhaps TRBD1 or TRBD2 (5 bases each). With 7 bases removed from V and 3 bases from J, the gap between germline ends came to 10 bases. Germline assignment: CDR1 LNHDA and CDR2 SQIVND (reference sequence). CDR3 length equals 12 residues. In nucleotides, the CDR3 is TGTGCCAGTATTGGGGGAAACTACGAGCAGTACTTC. It translates to CASIGGNYEQYF.

This clonotype was picked up many times. V usage is TRBV29-1 and J usage is TRBJ2-5, with a weak D call TRBD1 (6 bases). The CDR3 is 14 residues long. CDR1 is SQVTM, CDR2 ANQGSEA, per germline. Trimming shortened V by 2 bases and J by 7 bases, and 17 bases separated the two germline ends. In DNA form, the CDR3 reads TGCAGCGTTGAACGTGGGGGCTCCTCCCCGACCCAGTACTTC. It is translated as CSVERGGSSPTQYF. Complete variable domain (other parts from reference TRBV29-1 and TRBJ2-5): SAVISQKPSRDICQRGTSLTIQCQVDSQVTMMFWYRQQPGQSLTLIATANQGSEATYESGFVIDKFPISRPNLTFSTLTVSNMSPEDSSIYLCSVERGGSSPTQYFGPGTRLLVL.

This clonotype showed up many times. V usage is TRBV24-1 and J usage is TRBJ1-2; D uncertain. Germline CDR1 reads KGHDR; CDR2 reads SFDVKD. Trimming removed 0 bases from V and 4 bases from J, with 5 bases in between. This CDR3 contains 13 residues. CDR3 residues: CATSDLSGYGYTF. For the CDR3, the DNA is TGTGCCACCAGTGATTTGTCCGGCTATGGCTACACCTTC.

This clonotype has just a few counts. V and J are TRBV28 and TRBJ2-5, with D maybe TRBD2 (6 bases). The CDR3 is 15 residues long. The V gene lost 8 bases and the J gene lost 2 bases, with 18 bases spanning the gap. CDR1 and CDR2 (germline): MDHEN, SYDVKM. The CDR3 reads CASSRGGNPQETQYF. DNA of the CDR3: TGTGCCAGCTCCCGGGGCGGGAACCCACAAGAGACCCAGTACTTC.

About this clonotype: It may be a read error: a sequence one base away is much more abundant. CDR3 sequence (DNA): TGTGCCAGCAACTTTTCACAGCCGACCAATGAGCAGTTCTTC. It is translated as CASNFSQPTNEQFF. The gene calls are TRBV7-9 and TRBJ2-1; no definite D call. The CDR3 totals 14 residues. V dropped 7 bases and J dropped 6 bases, with 16 bases sitting between them. Per germline, CDR1 SEHNR and CDR2 FQNEAQ (reference sequence).

The table lists this clonotype with many counts. J is TRBJ2-2 and V is TRBV29-1; D remains unclear. The CDR3 runs to 13 residues. V lost 4 bases, J lost 1 base, and 7 bases lay in between. Per germline, CDR1 SQVTM and CDR2 ANQGSEA. This chain's CDR3 is CSVGRLNTGELFF. The CDR3 nucleotides read TGCAGCGTTGGGCGGCTGAACACCGGGGAGCTGTTTTTT.